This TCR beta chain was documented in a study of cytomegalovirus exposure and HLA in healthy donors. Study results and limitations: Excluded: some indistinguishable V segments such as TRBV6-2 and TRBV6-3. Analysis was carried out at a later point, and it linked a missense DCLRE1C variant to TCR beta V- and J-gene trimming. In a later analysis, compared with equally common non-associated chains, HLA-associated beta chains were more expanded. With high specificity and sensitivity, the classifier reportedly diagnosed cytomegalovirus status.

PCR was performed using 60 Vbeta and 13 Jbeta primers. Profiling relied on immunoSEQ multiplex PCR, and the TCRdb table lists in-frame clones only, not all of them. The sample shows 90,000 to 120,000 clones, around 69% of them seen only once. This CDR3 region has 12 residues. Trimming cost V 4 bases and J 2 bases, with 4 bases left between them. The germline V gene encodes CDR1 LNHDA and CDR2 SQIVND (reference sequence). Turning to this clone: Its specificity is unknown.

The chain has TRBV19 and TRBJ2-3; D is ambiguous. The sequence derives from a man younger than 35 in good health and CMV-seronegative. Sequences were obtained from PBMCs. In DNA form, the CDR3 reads TGTGCCAGTAGTACCCTCACAGATACGCAGTATTTT. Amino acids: CASSTLTDTQYF.